The T cell receptor beta chain described here comes from a study of T-cell reconstitution after alpha-beta-depleted transplantation in children. Overall study results and limits: Among T cells one year after transplant, newly produced cells accounted for most counts and diversity. After transplant, high TCRbeta diversity at day 60 in some patients arose from surviving recipient T cells and thymic progenitors.

The CDR3 runs to 18 residues. V shed 1 base, J shed 5 bases, and the junction held 11 bases outside the gene matches. Germline V lookup: CDR1 SGHAT, CDR2 FQNNGV. This clonotype was counted ten times or more. What it binds is not known. A TCRbeta library incorporating unique molecular identifiers was prepared. TCRdb independently ran MiXCR on the PCR reads; one entry per CDR3 protein. The sample carries 220,000 or so distinct CDR3 sequences, roughly 8% recorded once. Here the sequenced sample was PBMCs, mostly from graft donor cells, taken 180 days after TCRalphabeta/CD19-depleted stem cell transplant. The chain is built from TRBV11-2 and TRBJ2-5, with TRBD2 identical over 12 bases. The origin of this receptor is a male patient under 18 who had a stem cell transplant for acute lymphoblastic leukemia, so the T cells may come from the graft donor. CDR3 sequence (DNA): TGTGCCAGCAGCTTAGTGGCTAGCGGGGGGGCCAGGGCGGAGACCCAGTACTTC. It yields the protein CASSLVASGGARAETQYF.